One sample yielded the 19 T cell receptor beta chains listed below, sequenced in a study of OX40 agonist ivuxolimab in advanced cancers. Method: immunoSEQ multiplex PCR; TCRdb's copy keeps in-frame clones and lacks some. The data hold about 73,000 clones, with 90% observed a single time. This sample comprised CD4+ or CD8+ T cells sorted from blood, obtained in a trial of the OX40 agonist ivuxolimab. These receptors were obtained from an adult with an advanced solid tumor such as melanoma, head and neck, liver or kidney cancer.

The rearrangement joins TRBV5-4 to TRBJ2-3; D might be TRBD1 (6 bases). This CDR3 contains 14 residues. Germline V CDR1 and CDR2: SGHNT, YYREEE (reference sequence). V dropped 0 bases and J dropped 3 bases, with 8 bases sitting between them. The CDR3 DNA reads as TGTGCCAGCAGCTTGGGGGGGCCTACAGATACGCAGTATTTT. Encoded protein: CASSLGGPTDTQYF.

This clone appeared a few times. The chain joins TRBV10-3 to TRBJ2-3, with no clear D. There are 12 residues in the CDR3. The V end lost 8 bases, the J end lost 5 bases, and 11 bases lay between the germline ends. Per the germline V gene, CDR1 is ENHRY and CDR2 is SYGVKD. The CDR3: CAILDAEDTQYF. In nucleotides, the CDR3 is TGTGCCATCCTCGATGCGGAAGATACGCAGTATTTT.

This chain uses TRBV15 with TRBJ2-2, with D uncertain. The germline CDR1 and CDR2 sequences are LNHNV and YYDKDF (reference sequence). The CDR3 totals 13 residues. The ends were cut back, 0 bases at V and 5 bases at J, with 4 bases in the middle. CDR3 sequence (DNA): TGTGCCACCAGCAGAGATCGGACCGGGGAGCTGTTTTTT. The encoded protein is CATSRDRTGELFF.

V is TRBV6-5 and J is TRBJ1-2, with D uncertain. The V end was cut by 6 bases, the J end by 4 bases, with 12 bases between. The length of the CDR3 is 13 residues. Germline lookup yields CDR1 MNHEY and CDR2 SVGAGI. The CDR3 loop reads CASRTHRGYGYTF. The CDR3 coding sequence is TGTGCCAGCAGGACCCACCGGGGCTATGGCTACACCTTC.

The chain carries TRBV11-2 and TRBJ2-2; TRBD2 agrees at 11 bases. The germline gives CDR1 SGHAT, CDR2 FQNNGV. The CDR3 spans 15 residues. J gave up 6 bases and V 5 bases, and 5 bases lay outside the gene matches. Here the CDR3 DNA reads TGTGCCAGCAGCCCCCAACTAGCGGGAGCCGGGGAGCTGTTTTTT. Translated, it gives CASSPQLAGAGELFF.

The J gene is TRBJ1-2, the V gene TRBV5-6, with TRBD1 matching over 9 bases. Germline lookup yields CDR1 SGHDT and CDR2 YYEEEE. The CDR3 extends over 14 amino acids. The junction had 10 bases not matched to a gene; V was cut back by 5 bases and J by 8 bases. In nucleotides, the CDR3 is TGTGCCAGCAGTTCAACAGGGGGCATTCGAGGCTACACCTTC. Protein sequence: CASSSTGGIRGYTF. The full variable domain, its missing parts supplied by reference TRBV5-6 and TRBJ1-2, is DAGVTQSPTHLIKTRGQQVTLRCSPKSGHDTVSWYQQALGQGPQFIFQYYEEEERQRGNFPDRFSGHQFPNYSSELNVNALLLGDSALYLCASSSTGGIRGYTFGSGTRLTVV.

This chain links TRBV19 with TRBJ1-1; TRBD1 aligns across 8 bases. The CDR3 totals 15 residues. The germline CDR1 and CDR2 sequences are LNHDA and SQIVND (reference sequence). The junction had 10 bases not matched to a gene; V was cut back by 5 bases and J by 5 bases. CDR3 bases: TGTGCCAGTAGTCCTTGGGACAGGCTTAAAACTGAAGCTTTCTTT. Protein sequence: CASSPWDRLKTEAFF.

The table lists this clone with a few counts. V is TRBV6-6 and J is TRBJ2-3, with unresolved D. The V and J ends lost 11 bases and 2 bases respectively, with 17 bases between them. Germline V lookup: CDR1 MNHNY, CDR2 SVGAGI (reference sequence). The CDR3 extends over 14 amino acids. The DNA of the CDR3 is TGTGCCTGCCAGGAAAACAGCCTCACAGATACGCAGTATTTT. As protein: CACQENSLTDTQYF.

The chain is built from TRBV5-1 and TRBJ2-5; 8 nucleotides align to TRBD1. Per the germline V gene, CDR1 is SGHRS and CDR2 is YFSETQ. The CDR3 runs 15 residues. The V gene end was trimmed by 6 bases and the J gene end by 11 bases; junction bases not matched to a gene: 18. The CDR3 DNA reads TGCGCCAGCACTCCCGGGGGACAGGCGGCAAGGGAGCAGTACTTC. This sequence encodes CASTPGGQAAREQYF.

V usage is TRBV6-5 and J usage is TRBJ1-1; possibly TRBD1 for D (5 bases). This CDR3 is 13 amino acids long. Germline assignment: CDR1 MNHEY and CDR2 SVGAGI. The V and J ends lost 0 bases and 10 bases respectively, with 12 bases between them. In DNA form, the CDR3 reads TGTGCCAGCAGTTACTCGATTAAGGGGACAGCTTTCTTT. As protein: CASSYSIKGTAFF.

This sequence joins TRBV21-1 and TRBJ1-2; the D call in the table, TRBD1, was not verified against the DNA. TRBV21-1 constitutes a pseudogene. This CDR3 comprises 18 residues. The CDR3: CASSPSWDRVRSNYGYTF. The CDR3 nucleotides are TGTGCCAGCAGCCCTTCTTGGGACAGGGTAAGATCTAACTATGGCTACACCTTC.

The chain recombines TRBV2 with TRBJ1-1; D not resolved. The CDR3 spans 13 residues. The V gene lost 7 bases and the J gene lost 3 bases, with 12 bases spanning the gap. Germline CDR1 reads SNHLY; CDR2 reads FYNNEI. The CDR3 nucleotides are TGTGCCAGCATAGGCGGGCCGGACACTGAAGCTTTCTTT. Translated, it gives CASIGGPDTEAFF.

V is TRBV6-6 and J is TRBJ1-4, with D maybe TRBD1 (5 bases). The CDR3 consists of 15 residues. The V gene's germline CDR1 is MNHNY and CDR2 SVGAGI (reference sequence). V lost 7 bases, J lost 10 bases, and 22 bases lay in between. CDR3 in DNA: TGTGCCAGCACCCAGGGTCGGAGGGTAGGAGGAAAACTGTTTTTT. Amino acid sequence: CASTQGRRVGGKLFF.

The rearrangement uses TRBV27 and TRBJ2-5; the match to TRBD2 covers 11 bases. The end of the DNA is better explained by TRBJ2-7, so the J call may be wrong. CDR1 MNHEY and CDR2 SMNVEV come from the germline V gene (reference sequence). The CDR3 length is 16 residues. CDR3: CASVPEGASGRYEQYF. CDR3 sequence (DNA): TGTGCCAGTGTTCCAGAGGGGGCTAGCGGGAGGTACGAGCAGTACTTC.

This chain links TRBV14 with TRBJ2-5, with TRBD2 matching 7 bases. Trimming removed 7 bases from V and 5 bases from J; junction bases left unmatched: 10. The CDR3 extends over 14 amino acids. Germline assignment: CDR1 SGHDN and CDR2 FVKESK. The CDR3 DNA sequence: TGTGCCAGCAACTCAGCGGGGCGGCGGGAGACCCAGTACTTC. This encodes CASNSAGRRETQYF.

J is TRBJ2-2 and V is TRBV5-4, with 7 bases identical to TRBD1. This CDR3 has 14 amino acids. Looked up from germline, CDR1 is SGHNT and CDR2 is YYREEE (reference sequence). The V gene end was trimmed by 4 bases and the J gene end by 7 bases; junction bases not matched to a gene: 7. The CDR3 is CASSTPTGIGELFF. The CDR3, as DNA: TGTGCCAGCAGCACTCCGACAGGGATCGGGGAGCTGTTTTTT.

This clone showed up just a few times. The chain couples TRBV6-1 to TRBJ1-5, with D perhaps matching TRBD1 (6 bases). The germline V and J ends were trimmed by 5 bases and 0 bases, with 11 bases remaining between them. Germline CDR1 MNHNS, CDR2 SASEGT. The CDR3 length is 15 residues. CDR3 in amino acids: CASSKGVYSNQPQHF. CDR3 bases: TGTGCCAGCAGTAAGGGGGTCTATAGCAATCAGCCCCAGCATTTT.

V usage is TRBV6-1 and J usage is TRBJ1-2; 9 bases are shared with TRBD1. Germline trimming cut 5 bases from V and 8 bases from J; bases unmatched to any gene: 9. CDR1 MNHNS and CDR2 SASEGT come from the germline V gene. This CDR3 is 14 amino acids long. The CDR3 region is CASSRPQGAEGYTF. The CDR3 DNA reads TGTGCCAGCAGTAGACCACAGGGGGCTGAGGGCTACACCTTC.

The chain uses TRBV27 and TRBJ2-5; TRBD2 agrees at 14 bases. The CDR3 is 19 residues long. The germline CDR1 and CDR2 sequences are MNHEY and SMNVEV (reference sequence). The trim removed 2 bases at V and 4 bases at J, leaving 12 bases unmatched. The CDR3 region has the DNA TGTGCCAGCAGTTTACGGATACCTCGAGGACTAGCGGGAGGAGAGACCCAGTACTTC. Translated: CASSLRIPRGLAGGETQYF.